This is a list of T cell receptor beta chains from one sample in a study of T cell changes during pregnancy in multiple sclerosis. Only in-frame clones appear in the TCRdb table, and some are missing; sequencing was by immunoSEQ multiplex PCR. Of about 22,000 clones in the sample, 80% to 95% are singletons; the top ten hold roughly 7%. Sequences were derived from CD8+ T cells from peripheral blood mononuclear cells, sampled in the third trimester of pregnancy. The receptors originated from a female donor with multiple sclerosis, enrolled in a pregnancy study. The CDR3 runs from the conserved cysteine through the conserved F or W. A D gene is named only where the DNA matches it firmly. Only part of the rows carry a size: once, few, many, or a class if the clone is expanded.

V	J	size	length	D	CDR3	DNA
TRBV13	TRBJ2-2	.	18	.	CASSLGRAWREDTGELFF	TGTGCCAGCAGCTTAGGAAGGGCGTGGCGGGAAGACACCGGGGAGCTGTTTTTT
TRBV7-2	TRBJ2-7	.	12	TRBD2	CATGTSGYEQYF	TGTGCCACCGGGACTAGCGGCTACGAGCAGTACTTC
TRBV1	TRBJ2-2	.	14	.	CTSRRGILTGELFF	TGCACCAGCAGGAGGGGGATCCTCACCGGGGAGCTGTTTTTT
TRBV9	TRBJ2-7	.	14	.	CASSSRGSDYEQYF	TGTGCCAGCAGTTCCCGGGGATCCGACTACGAGCAGTACTTC
TRBV4-2	TRBJ2-5	.	15	.	CASSPLDSFQETQYF	TGTGCCAGCAGCCCTCTTGACAGCTTCCAAGAGACCCAGTACTTC
TRBV27	TRBJ2-7	.	15	.	CASSLSRWSPYEQYF	TGTGCCAGCAGTTTGAGTCGGTGGTCTCCCTACGAGCAGTACTTC
TRBV27	TRBJ2-1	.	13	.	CASRDFLYNEQFF	TGTGCCAGCAGGGACTTCCTCTACAATGAGCAGTTCTTC
TRBV19	TRBJ2-2	.	15	TRBD2	CASSRTSGSSGELFF	TGTGCCAGTAGTAGAACTAGCGGGAGCTCCGGGGAGCTGTTTTTT
TRBV5-1	TRBJ1-2	.	16	.	CASSSSPQGWNYGYTF	TGCGCCAGCAGCTCGTCTCCACAGGGCTGGAACTATGGCTACACCTTC
TRBV11-2	TRBJ2-2	.	13	TRBD2	CASSYGGLGELFF	TGTGCCAGCAGCTACGGGGGGTTAGGGGAGCTGTTTTTT
TRBV15	TRBJ1-6	.	15	.	CATSRAVSVNSPLHF	TGTGCCACCAGCAGAGCGGTTTCGGTTAATTCACCCCTCCACTTT
TRBV19	TRBJ2-1	.	15	.	CASSIDLPEDGNQFF	TGTGCCAGTAGTATAGATCTCCCAGAAGACGGGAATCAGTTCTTC
TRBV5-1	TRBJ2-2	.	11	.	CASSFLGELFF	TGCGCCAGCAGCTTCCTCGGGGAGCTGTTTTTT
TRBV7-6	TRBJ2-7	.	17	.	CASSLESAGPTRAEQYF	TGTGCCAGCAGCTTAGAATCGGCAGGGCCTACTCGAGCCGAGCAGTACTTC
TRBV9	TRBJ1-5	.	15	TRBD1	CASSTGVDGNQPQHF	TGTGCCAGCAGCACAGGGGTTGATGGCAATCAGCCCCAGCATTTT
TRBV13	TRBJ2-7	.	16	TRBD1	CASSFSGTGVTYEQYF	TGTGCCAGCAGCTTCTCCGGGACAGGGGTTACCTACGAGCAGTACTTC
TRBV11-2	TRBJ2-7	.	16	TRBD1	CASSPISGQGAYEQYF	TGTGCCAGCAGCCCAATCTCAGGTCAGGGGGCATACGAGCAGTACTTC
TRBV5-4	TRBJ2-5	.	15	.	CASSFSANSQETQYF	TGTGCCAGCAGCTTTAGCGCGAACAGCCAAGAGACCCAGTACTTC
TRBV5-1	TRBJ2-1	once	16	TRBD1	CASSFTPGQGDNEQFF	TGCGCCAGCAGCTTCACGCCGGGACAGGGGGACAATGAGCAGTTCTTC
TRBV7-6	TRBJ1-1	.	15	TRBD1	CASSPRGRWITEAFF	TGTGCCAGCAGCCCCAGGGGGCGGTGGATCACTGAAGCTTTCTTT
TRBV5-4	TRBJ2-7	.	16	.	CASSLVRASGRLEQYF	TGTGCCAGCAGCTTGGTACGGGCGTCAGGGCGTTTGGAGCAGTACTTC
TRBV10-2	TRBJ2-2	.	13	TRBD1	CARGTGSTGELFF	TGCGCCAGGGGGACAGGATCCACCGGGGAGCTGTTTTTT
TRBV27	TRBJ2-7	once	14	.	CASSLLTGAYEQYF	TGTGCCAGCAGTTTATTAACAGGCGCCTACGAGCAGTACTTC
TRBV30	TRBJ1-5	.	13	.	CAWSGGDNQPQHF	TGTGCCTGGAGTGGGGGAGACAATCAGCCCCAGCATTTT
TRBV5-4	TRBJ1-1	.	15	.	CASSLDRAGETEAFF	TGTGCCAGCAGCTTGGACCGGGCGGGGGAAACTGAAGCTTTCTTT
TRBV28	TRBJ2-7	.	13	TRBD1	CASTRDSPYEQYF	TGTGCCAGCACCCGGGACAGTCCCTACGAGCAGTACTTC
TRBV4-1	TRBJ1-3	.	15	.	CASSQEADSGNTIYF	TGCGCCAGCAGCCAAGAGGCAGACTCTGGAAACACCATATATTTT
TRBV27	TRBJ2-3	.	13	.	CASSFSRADTQYF	TGTGCCAGCAGTTTCTCCCGCGCAGATACGCAGTATTTT
TRBV10-1	TRBJ2-4	.	14	TRBD1	CASSEDRVGNIQYF	TGCGCCAGCAGTGAGGACAGGGTCGGGAACATTCAGTACTTC
TRBV10-3	TRBJ2-6	.	15	.	CAIREDGAGANVLTF	TGTGCCATCAGGGAGGACGGAGCTGGGGCCAACGTCCTGACTTTC
TRBV27	TRBJ2-3	.	16	TRBD2	CASSLHSGGVTDTQYF	TGTGCCAGCAGTTTACATAGCGGGGGGGTCACAGATACGCAGTATTTT
TRBV7-6	TRBJ2-2	.	12	TRBD2	CASSPGGGELFF	TGTGCCAGCAGCCCGGGGGGCGGGGAGCTGTTTTTT
TRBV7-9	TRBJ2-2	.	15	.	CASSLAGVAGGELFF	TGTGCCAGCAGCTTAGCGGGAGTCGCGGGCGGGGAGCTGTTTTTT
TRBV19	TRBJ1-1	.	12	.	CATRGGATEAFF	TGTGCCACCCGAGGGGGGGCGACTGAAGCTTTCTTT
TRBV7-9	TRBJ1-2	.	17	.	CASSPVARSLSGYGYTF	TGTGCCAGCAGCCCCGTCGCAAGGTCCCTATCGGGCTATGGCTACACCTTC
TRBV9	TRBJ2-3	.	15	.	CASSAHGRGIDTQYF	TGTGCCAGCAGCGCACACGGGAGAGGTATAGATACGCAGTATTTT
TRBV5-5	TRBJ2-3	.	17	TRBD1	CASSPAPGTGAVDTQYF	TGTGCCAGCAGCCCCGCTCCCGGGACAGGGGCGGTGGATACGCAGTATTTT
TRBV5-1	TRBJ2-7	.	15	TRBD2	CASSLEGGAGYEQYF	TGCGCCAGCAGCTTGGAGGGAGGGGCAGGGTACGAGCAGTACTTC
TRBV25-1	TRBJ2-1	.	16	.	CASSDKTGLTYNEQFF	TGTGCCAGCAGTGACAAGACAGGCCTTACCTACAATGAGCAGTTCTTC
TRBV4-1	TRBJ1-1	.	15	TRBD1	CASSQTRDRATEAFF	TGCGCCAGCAGCCAAACCAGGGACAGGGCCACTGAAGCTTTCTTT
TRBV9	TRBJ2-1	.	15	TRBD2	CASSVERGDLNEQFF	TGTGCCAGCAGCGTAGAGCGGGGGGACCTCAATGAGCAGTTCTTC
TRBV18	TRBJ2-2	.	15	.	CASSHIDSNTGELFF	TGTGCCAGCTCACACATTGACAGCAACACCGGGGAGCTGTTTTTT
TRBV18	TRBJ2-6	.	18	TRBD1	CASSPWQGASSGANVLTF	TGTGCCAGCTCACCGTGGCAGGGGGCGTCGTCTGGGGCCAACGTCCTGACTTTC
TRBV4-1	TRBJ2-7	.	15	TRBD2	CASSSRAGGGYEQYF	TGCGCCAGCAGCTCCCGAGCGGGGGGCGGGTACGAGCAGTACTTC
TRBV14	TRBJ2-1	.	16	TRBD2	CASSRPGGRNYNEQFF	TGTGCCAGCAGCCGCCCAGGCGGGAGGAACTACAATGAGCAGTTCTTC
TRBV6-1	TRBJ2-5	.	15	.	CASSAGTQGGETQYF	TGTGCCAGCAGTGCCGGGACACAGGGCGGGGAGACCCAGTACTTC
TRBV13	TRBJ2-7	.	15	TRBD2	CASSLGIAGSDEQYF	TGTGCCAGCAGCTTAGGTATAGCGGGGTCTGACGAGCAGTACTTC
TRBV9	TRBJ2-3	.	17	TRBD2	CASSISHELAGVATQYF	TGTGCCAGCAGTATTTCGCACGAACTAGCGGGAGTAGCTACGCAGTATTTT
TRBV15	TRBJ2-1	.	14	.	CATSRGRGGLEQFF	TGTGCCACCAGCAGAGGACGAGGGGGTCTGGAGCAGTTCTTC
TRBV9	TRBJ2-7	few	15	TRBD2	CASSVATGGREEQYF	TGTGCCAGCAGCGTAGCTACGGGGGGGAGGGAGGAGCAGTACTTC
TRBV4-3	TRBJ1-1	.	14	.	CASSLGLLNTEAFF	TGCGCCAGCAGCCTTGGACTGCTGAACACTGAAGCTTTCTTT
TRBV7-2	TRBJ2-2	.	18	TRBD1	CASSFDRDRGPDTGELFF	TGTGCCAGCAGCTTCGACCGGGACAGGGGCCCAGACACCGGGGAGCTGTTTTTT
TRBV9	TRBJ1-3	.	16	.	CASSVEGGSSGNTIYF	TGTGCCAGCAGCGTAGAGGGGGGGAGCTCTGGAAACACCATATATTTT
TRBV9	TRBJ2-2	.	16	.	CASSKWDNPNTGELFF	TGTGCCAGCAGTAAATGGGACAACCCGAACACCGGGGAGCTGTTTTTT
TRBV2	TRBJ1-6	.	15	.	CASSGGGVYNSPLHF	TGTGCCAGCAGCGGTGGGGGGGTGTATAATTCACCCCTCCACTTT
TRBV27	TRBJ1-1	.	13	.	CASSARRNTEAFF	TGTGCCAGCAGCGCCCGTAGGAACACTGAAGCTTTCTTT
TRBV29-1	TRBJ2-7	once	14	.	CSVYAAQGSYEQYF	TGCAGCGTTTACGCGGCCCAGGGGTCCTACGAGCAGTACTTC
TRBV27	TRBJ2-1	.	15	TRBD2	CASSSGLAGVNEQFF	TGTGCCAGCAGCTCCGGACTAGCGGGAGTAAATGAGCAGTTCTTC
TRBV9	TRBJ2-2	.	17	TRBD1	CASSVARTGGNTGELFF	TGTGCCAGCAGCGTAGCGCGGACAGGGGGGAATACAGGGGAGCTGTTTTTT